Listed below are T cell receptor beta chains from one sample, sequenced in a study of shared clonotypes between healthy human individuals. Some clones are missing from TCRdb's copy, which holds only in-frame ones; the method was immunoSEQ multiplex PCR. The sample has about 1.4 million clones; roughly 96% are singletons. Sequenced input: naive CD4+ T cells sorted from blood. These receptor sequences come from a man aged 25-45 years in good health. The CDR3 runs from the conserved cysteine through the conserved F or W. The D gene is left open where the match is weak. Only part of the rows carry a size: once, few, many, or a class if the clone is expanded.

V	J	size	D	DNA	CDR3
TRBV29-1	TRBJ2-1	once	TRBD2	TGCAGCGTTGAAGCCTGGGGACATAGCGGGACCTCCTCCTACAATGAGCAGTTCTTC	CSVEAWGHSGTSSYNEQFF
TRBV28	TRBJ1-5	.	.	TGTGCCAGCGTAGACAGTAGCAATCAGCCCCAGCATTTT	CASVDSSNQPQHF
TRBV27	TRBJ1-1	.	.	TGTGCCAGCCGAGCAGGGGCCAGGACTGAAGCTTTCTTT	CASRAGARTEAFF
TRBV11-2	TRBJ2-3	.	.	TGTGCCAGCAGTTCTACAGGGACAGATACGCAGTATTTT	CASSSTGTDTQYF
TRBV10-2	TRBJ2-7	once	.	TGCGCCAGTAGGCCCCCAGTCTCCTACGAGCAGTACTTC	CASRPPVSYEQYF
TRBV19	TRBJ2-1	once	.	TGTGCCAGTAGTATAGTCGGGGGGCTGAGCTCCTACAATGAGCAGTTCTTC	CASSIVGGLSSYNEQFF
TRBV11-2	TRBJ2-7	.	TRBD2	TGTGCCAGCAGATCACCCGGGACTAGGATGGACGAGCAGTACTTC	CASRSPGTRMDEQYF
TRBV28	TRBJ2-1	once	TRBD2	TGTGCCAGCAGCCCCGGACTAGCGGGTATATACAATGAGCAGTTCTTC	CASSPGLAGIYNEQFF
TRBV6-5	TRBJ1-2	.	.	TGTGCCAGCAGCGCGGGACAACCAAGTAATGGCTACACCTTC	CASSAGQPSNGYTF
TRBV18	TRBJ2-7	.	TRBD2	TGTGCCAGCTCACCAGGGACTAGCGGGAGTCAGCACGAGCAGTACTTC	CASSPGTSGSQHEQYF